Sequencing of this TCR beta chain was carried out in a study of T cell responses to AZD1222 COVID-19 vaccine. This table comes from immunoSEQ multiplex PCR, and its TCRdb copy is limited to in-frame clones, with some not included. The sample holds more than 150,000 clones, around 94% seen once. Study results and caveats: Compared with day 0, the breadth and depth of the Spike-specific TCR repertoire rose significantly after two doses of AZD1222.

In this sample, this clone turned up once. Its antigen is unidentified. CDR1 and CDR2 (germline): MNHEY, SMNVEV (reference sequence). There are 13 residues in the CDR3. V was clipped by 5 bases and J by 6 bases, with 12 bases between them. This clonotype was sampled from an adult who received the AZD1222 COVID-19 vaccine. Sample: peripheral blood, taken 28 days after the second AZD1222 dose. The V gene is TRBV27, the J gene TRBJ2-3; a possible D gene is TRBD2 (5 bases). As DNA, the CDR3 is TGTGCCAGCAGTCTACGAGAGGGCGATACGCAGTATTTT. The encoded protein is CASSLREGDTQYF.